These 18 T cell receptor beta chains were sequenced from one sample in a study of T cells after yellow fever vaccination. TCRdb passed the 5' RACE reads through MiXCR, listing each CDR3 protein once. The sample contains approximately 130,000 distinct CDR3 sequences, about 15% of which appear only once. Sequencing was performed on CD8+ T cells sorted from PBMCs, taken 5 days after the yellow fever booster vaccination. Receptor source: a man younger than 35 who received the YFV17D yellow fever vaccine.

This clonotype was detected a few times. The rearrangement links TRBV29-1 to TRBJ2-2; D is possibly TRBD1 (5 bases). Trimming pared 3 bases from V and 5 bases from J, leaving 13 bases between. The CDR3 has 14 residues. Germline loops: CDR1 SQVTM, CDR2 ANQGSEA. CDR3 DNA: TGCAGCGTTGATAAGGGGTACGCTACCGGGGAGCTGTTTTTT. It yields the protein CSVDKGYATGELFF.

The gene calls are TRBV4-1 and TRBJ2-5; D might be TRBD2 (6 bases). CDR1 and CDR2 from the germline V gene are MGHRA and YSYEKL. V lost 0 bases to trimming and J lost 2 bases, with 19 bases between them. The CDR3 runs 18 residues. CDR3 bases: TGCGCCAGCAGCCAAGACCCTTTCCAGGGCGGGGCACAAGAGACCCAGTACTTC. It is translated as CASSQDPFQGGAQETQYF.

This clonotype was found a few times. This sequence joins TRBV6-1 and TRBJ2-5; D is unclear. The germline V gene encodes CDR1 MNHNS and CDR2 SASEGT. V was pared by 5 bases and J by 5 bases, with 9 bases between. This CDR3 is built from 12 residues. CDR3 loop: CASSFPLETQYF. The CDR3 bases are TGTGCCAGCAGTTTCCCTCTGGAGACCCAGTACTTC.

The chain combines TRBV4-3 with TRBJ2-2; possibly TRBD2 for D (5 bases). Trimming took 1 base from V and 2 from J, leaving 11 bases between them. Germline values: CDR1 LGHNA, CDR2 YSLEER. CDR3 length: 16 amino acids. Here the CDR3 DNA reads TGCGCCAGCAGCCAAGGGACGGGATTCAACACCGGGGAGCTGTTTTTT. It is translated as CASSQGTGFNTGELFF.

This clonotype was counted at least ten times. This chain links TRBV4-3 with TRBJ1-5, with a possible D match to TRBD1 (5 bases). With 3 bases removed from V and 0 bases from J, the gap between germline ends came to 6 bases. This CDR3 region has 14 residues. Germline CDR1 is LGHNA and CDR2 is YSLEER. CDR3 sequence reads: CASSQTDSNQPQHF. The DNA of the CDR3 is TGCGCCAGCAGCCAGACAGATAGCAATCAGCCCCAGCATTTT.

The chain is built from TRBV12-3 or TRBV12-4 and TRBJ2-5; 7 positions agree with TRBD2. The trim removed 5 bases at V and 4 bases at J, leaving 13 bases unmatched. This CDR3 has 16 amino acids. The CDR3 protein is CASSILGAGMGETQYF. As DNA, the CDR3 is TGTGCCAGCAGTATACTCGGAGCGGGGATGGGAGAGACCCAGTACTTC.

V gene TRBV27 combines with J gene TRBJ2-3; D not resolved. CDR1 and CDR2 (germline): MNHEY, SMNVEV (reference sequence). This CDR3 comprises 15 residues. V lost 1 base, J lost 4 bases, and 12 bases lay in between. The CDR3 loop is CASSLYLGNADTQYF. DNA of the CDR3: TGTGCCAGCAGTTTATATTTAGGGAACGCAGATACGCAGTATTTT.

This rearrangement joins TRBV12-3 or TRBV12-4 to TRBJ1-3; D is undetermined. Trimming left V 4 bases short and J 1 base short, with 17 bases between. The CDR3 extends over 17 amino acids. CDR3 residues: CASSYARLRFSGNTIYF. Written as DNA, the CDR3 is TGTGCCAGCAGTTACGCTCGATTGAGGTTTTCTGGAAACACCATATATTTT.

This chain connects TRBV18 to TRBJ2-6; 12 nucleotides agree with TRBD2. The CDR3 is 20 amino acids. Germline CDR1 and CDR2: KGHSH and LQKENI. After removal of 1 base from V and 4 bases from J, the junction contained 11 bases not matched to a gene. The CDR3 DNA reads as TGTGCCAGCTCACCACTGAGGCGACTAGCGGGAGAGATAGGGGCCAACGTCCTGACTTTC. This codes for CASSPLRRLAGEIGANVLTF. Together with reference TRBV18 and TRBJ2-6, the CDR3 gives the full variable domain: NAGVMQNPRHLVRRRGQEARLRCSPMKGHSHVYWYRQLPEEGLKFMVYLQKENIIDESGMPKERFSAEFPKEGPSILRIQQVVRGDSAAYFCASSPLRRLAGEIGANVLTFGAGSRLTVL.

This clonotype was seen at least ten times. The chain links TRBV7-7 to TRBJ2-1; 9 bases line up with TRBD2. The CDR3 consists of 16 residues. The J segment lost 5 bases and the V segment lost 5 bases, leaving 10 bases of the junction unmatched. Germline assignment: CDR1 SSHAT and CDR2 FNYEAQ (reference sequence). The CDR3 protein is CASSHLPGLADNEQFF. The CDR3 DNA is TGTGCCAGCAGCCACCTGCCGGGACTAGCAGACAATGAGCAGTTCTTC.

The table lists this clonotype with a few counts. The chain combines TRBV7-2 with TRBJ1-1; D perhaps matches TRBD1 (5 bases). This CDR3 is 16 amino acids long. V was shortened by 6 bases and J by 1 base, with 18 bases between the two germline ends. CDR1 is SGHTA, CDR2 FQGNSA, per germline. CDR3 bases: TGTGCCAGCAGTGGGGCCCGGGGGGGAACGAACACTGAAGCTTTCTTT. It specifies CASSGARGGTNTEAFF.

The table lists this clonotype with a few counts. The CDR3 DNA follows: TGCGCCAGCAGCCGAGGGGTCAGGGAGAAGTCTGAAGCTTTCTTT. Amino acids: CASSRGVREKSEAFF. The rearrangement uses TRBV4-3 and TRBJ1-1, with D tentatively TRBD1 (5 bases). V lost 4 bases, J lost 6 bases, and 18 bases lay in between. This CDR3 comprises 15 residues. CDR1 and CDR2 from the germline V gene are LGHNA and YSLEER.

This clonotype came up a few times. CDR3 DNA sequence: TGTGCCAGCAGCTTAGGTCTCGGGGGAGGAGAGACCCAGTACTTC. Translated: CASSLGLGGGETQYF. J is TRBJ2-5 and V is TRBV7-2, with D maybe TRBD2 (6 bases). The V gene's germline CDR1 is SGHTA and CDR2 FQGNSA. Trimming cost V 1 base and J 4 bases, with 13 bases left between them. This CDR3 is 15 amino acids long.

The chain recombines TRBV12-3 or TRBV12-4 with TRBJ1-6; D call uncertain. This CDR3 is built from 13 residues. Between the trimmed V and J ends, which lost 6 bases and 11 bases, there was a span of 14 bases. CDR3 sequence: CASSTDEGTPLHF. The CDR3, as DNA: TGTGCCAGCAGCACAGATGAAGGGACACCCCTCCACTTT.

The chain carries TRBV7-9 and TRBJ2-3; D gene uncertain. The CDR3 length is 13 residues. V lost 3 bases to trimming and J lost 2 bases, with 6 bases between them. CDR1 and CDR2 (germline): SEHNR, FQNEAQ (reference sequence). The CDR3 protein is CASSFANTDTQYF. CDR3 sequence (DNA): TGTGCCAGCAGCTTCGCGAACACAGATACGCAGTATTTT.

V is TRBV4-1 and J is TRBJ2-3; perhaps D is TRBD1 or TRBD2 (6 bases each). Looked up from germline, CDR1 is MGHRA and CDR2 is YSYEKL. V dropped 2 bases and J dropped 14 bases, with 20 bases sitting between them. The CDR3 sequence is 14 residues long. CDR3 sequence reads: CASSQSRGPIFLYF. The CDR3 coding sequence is TGCGCCAGCAGCCAATCTCGGGGGCCTATTTTTCTGTATTTT.

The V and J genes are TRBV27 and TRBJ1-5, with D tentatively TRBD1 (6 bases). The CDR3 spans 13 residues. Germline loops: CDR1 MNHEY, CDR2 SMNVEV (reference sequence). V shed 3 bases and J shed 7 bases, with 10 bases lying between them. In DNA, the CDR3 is TGTGCCAGCAGTTTGGGGGCTGACCAGCCCCAGCATTTT. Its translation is CASSLGADQPQHF.

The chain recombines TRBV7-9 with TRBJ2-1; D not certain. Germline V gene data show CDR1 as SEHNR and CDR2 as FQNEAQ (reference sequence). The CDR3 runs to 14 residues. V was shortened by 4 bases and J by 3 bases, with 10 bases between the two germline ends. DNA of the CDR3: TGTGCCAGCAGCTCCGTGGGGATCTACAATGAGCAGTTCTTC. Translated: CASSSVGIYNEQFF.